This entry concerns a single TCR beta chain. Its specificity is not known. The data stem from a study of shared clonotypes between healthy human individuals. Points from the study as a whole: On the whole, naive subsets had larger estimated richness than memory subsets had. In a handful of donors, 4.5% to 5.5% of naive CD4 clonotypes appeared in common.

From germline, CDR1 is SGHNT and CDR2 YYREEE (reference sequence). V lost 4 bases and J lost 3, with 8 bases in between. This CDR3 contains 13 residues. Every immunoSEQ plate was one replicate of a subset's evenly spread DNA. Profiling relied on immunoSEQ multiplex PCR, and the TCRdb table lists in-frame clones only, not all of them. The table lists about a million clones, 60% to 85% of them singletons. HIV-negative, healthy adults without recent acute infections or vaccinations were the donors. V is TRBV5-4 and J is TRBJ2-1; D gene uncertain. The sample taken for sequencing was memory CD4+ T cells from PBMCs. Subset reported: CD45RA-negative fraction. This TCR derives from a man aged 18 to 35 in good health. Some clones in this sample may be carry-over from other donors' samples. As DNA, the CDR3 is TGTGCCAGCAGCCTTCGAGGCTACAATGAGCAGTTCTTC. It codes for CASSLRGYNEQFF.